This TCR beta chain was recovered during a study of Graves' ophthalmopathy and Graves' hyperthyroidism. Newly diagnosed hyperthyroidism donors, aged 18 to 65, duration under 2 months. If patients had other autoimmune diseases, uncontrolled infections, pregnancy or lactation, they were excluded. Amplification from RNA transcripts yielded the TCR beta CDR3 regions. The first-round RT-PCR employed HTBI primers together with the Qiagen OneStep RT-PCR kit. A multiplex PCR was then performed as the second round. TCRdb analysed the multiplex PCR reads with MiXCR anew, one entry per CDR3 protein. The table lists roughly 400,000 distinct CDR3 sequences, 15% of them singletons. J was trimmed by 3 bases and V by 10 bases; bases with no gene match: 9. The CDR3 covers 13 residues. The germline V gene has CDR1 SGHTA and CDR2 FQGNSA.

This chain connects TRBV7-2 to TRBJ2-7, with 7 bases lining up with TRBD2. Material for sequencing was peripheral blood. This TCR derives from a woman between 18 and 29 years old with stable Graves' hyperthyroidism. In DNA, the CDR3 is TGTGCCACCGCCCCTAGCGGCCTCTACGAGCAGTACTTC. Translating gives CATAPSGLYEQYF.